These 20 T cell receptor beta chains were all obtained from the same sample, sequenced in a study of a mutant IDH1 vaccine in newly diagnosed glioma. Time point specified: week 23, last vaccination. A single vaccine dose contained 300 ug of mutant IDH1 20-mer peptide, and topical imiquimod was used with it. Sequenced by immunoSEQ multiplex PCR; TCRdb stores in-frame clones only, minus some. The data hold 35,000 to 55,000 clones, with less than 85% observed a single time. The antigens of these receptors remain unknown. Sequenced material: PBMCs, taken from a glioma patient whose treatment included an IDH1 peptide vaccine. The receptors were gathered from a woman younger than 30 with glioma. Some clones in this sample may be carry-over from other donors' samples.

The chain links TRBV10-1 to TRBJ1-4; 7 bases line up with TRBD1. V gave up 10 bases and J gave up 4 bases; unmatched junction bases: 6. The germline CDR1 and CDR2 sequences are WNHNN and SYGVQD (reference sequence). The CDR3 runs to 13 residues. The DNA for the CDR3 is TGCGCCAATCGGGACAGAGATAATGAAAAACTGTTTTTT. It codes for CANRDRDNEKLFF.

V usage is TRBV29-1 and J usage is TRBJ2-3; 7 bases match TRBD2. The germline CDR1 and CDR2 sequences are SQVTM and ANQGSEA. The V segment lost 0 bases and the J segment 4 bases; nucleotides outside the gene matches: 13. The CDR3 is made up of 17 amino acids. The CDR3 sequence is CSVEDRGGSGGSDTQYF. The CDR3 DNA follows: TGCAGCGTTGAAGATCGAGGCGGGAGTGGGGGGTCAGATACGCAGTATTTT.

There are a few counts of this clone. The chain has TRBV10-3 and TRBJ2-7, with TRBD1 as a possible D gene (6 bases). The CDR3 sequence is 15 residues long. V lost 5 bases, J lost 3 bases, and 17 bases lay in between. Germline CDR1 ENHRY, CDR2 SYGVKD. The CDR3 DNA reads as TGTGCCATCAGTAAGGATACAGGGACCGGCTACGAGCAGTACTTC. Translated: CAISKDTGTGYEQYF.

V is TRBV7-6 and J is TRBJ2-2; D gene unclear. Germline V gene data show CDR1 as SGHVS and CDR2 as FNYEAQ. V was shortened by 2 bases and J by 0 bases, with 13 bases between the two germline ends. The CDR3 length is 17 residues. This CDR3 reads CASSLNLGPANTGELFF. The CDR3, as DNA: TGTGCCAGCAGCTTAAATTTGGGTCCCGCGAACACCGGGGAGCTGTTTTTT.

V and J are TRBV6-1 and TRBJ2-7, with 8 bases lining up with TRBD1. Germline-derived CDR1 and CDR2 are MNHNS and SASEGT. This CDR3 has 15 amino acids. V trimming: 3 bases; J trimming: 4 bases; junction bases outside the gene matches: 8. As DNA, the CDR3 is TGTGCCAGCAGTGAGGGACAGGCCACCTCTTACGAGCAGTACTTC. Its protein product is CASSEGQATSYEQYF.

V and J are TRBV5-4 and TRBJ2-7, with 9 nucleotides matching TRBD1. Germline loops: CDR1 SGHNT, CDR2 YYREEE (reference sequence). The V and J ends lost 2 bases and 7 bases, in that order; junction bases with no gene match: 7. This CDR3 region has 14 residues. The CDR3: CASSFGQGLGEQYF. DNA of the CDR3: TGTGCCAGCAGCTTCGGACAGGGGTTGGGAGAGCAGTACTTC.

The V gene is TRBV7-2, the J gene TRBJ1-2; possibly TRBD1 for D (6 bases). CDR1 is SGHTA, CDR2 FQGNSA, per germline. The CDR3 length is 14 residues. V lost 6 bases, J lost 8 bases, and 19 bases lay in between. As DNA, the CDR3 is TGTGCCAGCAGTTCTTACAGGGATTCGGGCGGCTACACCTTC. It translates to CASSSYRDSGGYTF.

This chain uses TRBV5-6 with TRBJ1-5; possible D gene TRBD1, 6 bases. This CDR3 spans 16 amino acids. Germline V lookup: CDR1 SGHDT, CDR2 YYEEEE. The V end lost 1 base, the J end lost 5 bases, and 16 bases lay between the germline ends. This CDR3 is CASSLWGAIGYQPQHF. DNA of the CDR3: TGTGCCAGCAGCTTGTGGGGGGCAATAGGTTATCAGCCCCAGCATTTT.

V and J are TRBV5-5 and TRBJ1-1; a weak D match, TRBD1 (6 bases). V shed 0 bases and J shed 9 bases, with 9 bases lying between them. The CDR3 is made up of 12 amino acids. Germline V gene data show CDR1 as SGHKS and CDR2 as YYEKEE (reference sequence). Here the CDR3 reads CASSLDQGQAFF. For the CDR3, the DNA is TGTGCCAGCAGCTTGGATCAGGGGCAAGCTTTCTTT. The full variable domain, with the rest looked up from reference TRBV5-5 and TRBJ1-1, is DAGVTQSPTHLIKTRGQQVTLRCSPISGHKSVSWYQQVLGQGPQFIFQYYEKEERGRGNFPDRFSARQFPNYSSELNVNALLLGDSALYLCASSLDQGQAFFGQGTRLTVV.

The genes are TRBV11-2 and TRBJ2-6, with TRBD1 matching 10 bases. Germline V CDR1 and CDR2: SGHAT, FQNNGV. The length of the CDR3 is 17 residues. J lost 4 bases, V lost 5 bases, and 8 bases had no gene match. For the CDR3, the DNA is TGTGCCAGCAGCCCCGGGACAGGGGTTTCCGGGGCCAACGTCCTGACTTTC. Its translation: CASSPGTGVSGANVLTF.

The CDR3 DNA sequence: TGTGCCAGCAGCCCCAGGGGGAGTGTACAGGGGGCCCTGAACACCGGGGAGCTGTTTTTT. Translation gives CASSPRGSVQGALNTGELFF. The chain recombines TRBV4-2 with TRBJ2-2; the match to TRBD1 covers 9 bases. V lost 4 bases and J lost 1; bases outside the gene matches: 16. CDR1 is LGHNA and CDR2 is YNFKEQ in the germline V gene. This CDR3 is built from 20 residues.

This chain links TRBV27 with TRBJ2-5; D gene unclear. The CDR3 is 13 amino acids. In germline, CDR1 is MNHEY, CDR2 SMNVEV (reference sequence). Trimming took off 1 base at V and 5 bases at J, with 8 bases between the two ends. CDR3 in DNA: TGTGCCAGCAGTTTATATGGTGGTGAGACCCAGTACTTC. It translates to CASSLYGGETQYF.

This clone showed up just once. The CDR3 DNA is TGCGCCAGCAACGACAGGGGCCTACAAGAGACCCAGTACTTC. This codes for CASNDRGLQETQYF. The V call is TRBV5-1, the J call TRBJ2-5; 8 bases fit TRBD1. Germline V lookup: CDR1 SGHRS, CDR2 YFSETQ. V lost 6 bases to trimming and J lost 2 bases; unmatched junction nucleotides: 6. The CDR3 runs to 14 residues.

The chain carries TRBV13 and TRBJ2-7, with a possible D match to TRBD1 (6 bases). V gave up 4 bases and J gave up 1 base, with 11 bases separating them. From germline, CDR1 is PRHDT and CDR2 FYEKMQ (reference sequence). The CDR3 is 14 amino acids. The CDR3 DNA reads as TGTGCCAGCAGCTCCGGGACACTGTCCTACGAGCAGTACTTC. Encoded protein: CASSSGTLSYEQYF. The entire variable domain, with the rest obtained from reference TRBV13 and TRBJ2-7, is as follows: AAGVIQSPRHLIKEKRETATLKCYPIPRHDTVYWYQQGPGQDPQFLISFYEKMQSDKGSIPDRFSAQQFSDYHSELNMSSLELGDSALYFCASSSGTLSYEQYFGPGTRLTVT.

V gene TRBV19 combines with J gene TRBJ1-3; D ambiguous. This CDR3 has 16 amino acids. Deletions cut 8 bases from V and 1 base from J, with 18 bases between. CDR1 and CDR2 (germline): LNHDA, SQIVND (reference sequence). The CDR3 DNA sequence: TGTGCCAGTCGCATTAACGGCGGTAATTCTGGAAACACCATATATTTT. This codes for CASRINGGNSGNTIYF.

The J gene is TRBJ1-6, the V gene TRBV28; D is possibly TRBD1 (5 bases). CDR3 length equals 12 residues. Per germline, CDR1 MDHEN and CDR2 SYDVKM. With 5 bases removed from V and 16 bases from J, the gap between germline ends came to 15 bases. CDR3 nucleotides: TGTGCCAGCAGTCCTCCTCGGGGGAGGCTCCACTTT. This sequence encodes CASSPPRGRLHF.

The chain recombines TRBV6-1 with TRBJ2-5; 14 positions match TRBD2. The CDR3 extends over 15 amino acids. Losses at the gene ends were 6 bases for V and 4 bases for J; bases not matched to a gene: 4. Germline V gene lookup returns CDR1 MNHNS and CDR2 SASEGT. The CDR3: CASRKGLAGAETQYF. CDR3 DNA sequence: TGTGCCAGCAGGAAGGGACTAGCGGGAGCAGAGACCCAGTACTTC.

The CDR3 coding sequence is TGCGCCAGCAGCTTGGACGGATTAGCCAATTCACCCCTCCACTTT. It encodes CASSLDGLANSPLHF. The chain is built from TRBV5-1 and TRBJ1-6; D is undetermined. From germline, CDR1 is SGHRS and CDR2 YFSETQ. V was trimmed by 0 bases and J by 7 bases, leaving 11 bases between them. The length of the CDR3 is 15 residues.

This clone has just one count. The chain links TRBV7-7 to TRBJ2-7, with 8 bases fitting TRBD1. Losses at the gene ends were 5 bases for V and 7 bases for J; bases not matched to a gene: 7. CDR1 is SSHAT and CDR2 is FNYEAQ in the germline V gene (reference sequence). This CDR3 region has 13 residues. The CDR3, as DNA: TGTGCCAGCAGCCGGGACAGGTACGGGGAGCAGTACTTC. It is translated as CASSRDRYGEQYF.

The CDR3 protein is CSVARASGTDTQYF. CDR3 bases: TGCAGCGTTGCAAGGGCTAGCGGCACAGATACGCAGTATTTT. The chain recombines TRBV29-1 with TRBJ2-3, with D tentatively TRBD2 (6 bases). The CDR3 loop spans 14 amino acids. Trimming cost V 4 bases and J 1 base, with 12 bases left between them. Germline CDR1 SQVTM, CDR2 ANQGSEA.